This T cell receptor beta chain was captured in a study of cytomegalovirus exposure and HLA in healthy donors. PCR was performed using 60 Vbeta and 13 Jbeta primers. Using immunoSEQ multiplex PCR, the repertoire was profiled, and TCRdb retains in-frame clones only, with some absent. The sample has roughly 190,000 clones; more than 80% are singletons. Germline CDR1 SGDLS, CDR2 YYNGEE. The CDR3 length is 13 residues. The germline V and J ends were trimmed by 2 bases and 10 bases, with 12 bases remaining between them. The V call is TRBV9, the J call TRBJ2-2; a possible D gene is TRBD2 (6 bases). The sample taken for sequencing was PBMCs. This receptor was identified in a woman aged 45-65 years in good health and CMV-seropositive. CDR3 sequence (DNA): TGTGCCAGCAGCGTCGGGGGTATAGAGGAGCTGTTTTTT. It is translated as CASSVGGIEELFF.